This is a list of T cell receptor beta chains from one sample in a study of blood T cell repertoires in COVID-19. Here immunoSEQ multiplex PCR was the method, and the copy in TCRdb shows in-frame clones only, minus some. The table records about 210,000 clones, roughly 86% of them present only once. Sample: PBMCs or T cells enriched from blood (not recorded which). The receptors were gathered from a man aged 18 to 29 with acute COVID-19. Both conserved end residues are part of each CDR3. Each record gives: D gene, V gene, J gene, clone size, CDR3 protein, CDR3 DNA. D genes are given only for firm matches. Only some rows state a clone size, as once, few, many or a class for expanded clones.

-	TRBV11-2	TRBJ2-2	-	CASSSLGGSNTGELFF	TGTGCCAGCAGCTCCCTGGGGGGAAGTAACACCGGGGAGCTGTTTTTT
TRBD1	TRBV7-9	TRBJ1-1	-	CASSLASGQGGAFF	TGTGCCAGCAGCTTAGCGAGTGGACAGGGTGGCGCTTTCTTT
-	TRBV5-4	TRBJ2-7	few	CASSFPGVEEQYF	TGTGCCAGCAGCTTCCCCGGGGTGGAAGAGCAGTACTTC
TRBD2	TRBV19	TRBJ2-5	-	CASSEITSGTRETQYF	TGTGCCAGTAGTGAAATCACTAGCGGGACTCGGGAGACCCAGTACTTC
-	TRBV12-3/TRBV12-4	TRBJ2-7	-	CASSSGQNEQYF	TGTGCCAGCAGTTCCGGACAGAACGAGCAGTACTTC
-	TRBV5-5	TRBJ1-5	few	CASSSYGTYSNQPQHF	TGTGCCAGCAGCAGTTACGGGACATATAGCAATCAGCCCCAGCATTTT
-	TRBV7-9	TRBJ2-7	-	CASSSDSRPFKQYF	TGTGCCAGCAGCTCCGATAGCAGACCATTTAAGCAGTACTTC
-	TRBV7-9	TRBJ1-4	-	CASRERPGEKLFF	TGTGCCAGCAGGGAGCGACCTGGGGAAAAACTGTTTTTT
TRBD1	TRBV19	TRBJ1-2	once	CASSGPEGGQENYGYTF	TGTGCCAGTAGTGGTCCTGAGGGGGGACAGGAAAACTATGGCTACACCTTC
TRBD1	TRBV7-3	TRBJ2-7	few	CASSLTRQGTGVPPCYEQYF	TGTGCCAGCAGCTTAACGAGACAGGGGACAGGGGTCCCCCCCTGCTACGAGCAGTACTTC
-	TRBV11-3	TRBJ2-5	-	CASSLEQQETQYF	TGTGCCAGCAGCTTAGAACAGCAAGAGACCCAGTACTTC
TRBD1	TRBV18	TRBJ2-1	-	CASSDETGTGANEQFF	TGTGCCAGCTCAGATGAGACCGGGACAGGGGCCAATGAGCAGTTCTTC
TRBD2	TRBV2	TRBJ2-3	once	CASSEPGGRDTQYF	TGTGCCAGCAGTGAGCCGGGAGGTCGGGATACGCAGTATTTT
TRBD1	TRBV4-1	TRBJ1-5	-	CASSWTGGGRNQPQHF	TGCGCCAGCAGCTGGACAGGGGGCGGTCGCAATCAGCCCCAGCATTTT
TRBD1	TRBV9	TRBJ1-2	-	CASSGTGRTNYGYTF	TGTGCCAGCAGCGGGACAGGGAGGACTAACTATGGCTACACCTTC
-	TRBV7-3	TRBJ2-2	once	CASREPNTGELFF	TGTGCCAGCCGGGAGCCGAACACCGGGGAGCTGTTTTTT
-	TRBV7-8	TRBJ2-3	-	CASSSQLDTQYF	TGTGCCAGCAGCTCACAGTTAGATACGCAGTATTTT
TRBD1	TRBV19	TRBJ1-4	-	CASRADRGREKLFF	TGTGCCAGTAGAGCTGACAGGGGTCGAGAAAAACTGTTTTTT
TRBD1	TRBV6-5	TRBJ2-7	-	CASSQERTGRNEQYF	TGTGCCAGCAGTCAGGAGCGGACAGGGAGGAACGAGCAGTACTTC
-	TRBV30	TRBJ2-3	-	CAWNLGGKITDTQYF	TGTGCCTGGAATCTGGGCGGGAAGATAACAGATACGCAGTATTTT
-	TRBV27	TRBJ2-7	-	CASSLSKGYDRSSYEQYF	TGTGCCAGCAGTTTATCGAAGGGTTACGACAGATCCTCCTACGAGCAGTACTTC
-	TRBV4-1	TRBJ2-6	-	CASSPRQSSGANVLTF	TGCGCCAGCAGCCCACGACAAAGCTCTGGGGCCAACGTCCTGACTTTC
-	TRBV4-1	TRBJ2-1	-	CASSQEVGQQGTDEQFF	TGCGCCAGCAGCCAAGAAGTCGGACAGCAGGGTACGGATGAGCAGTTCTTC
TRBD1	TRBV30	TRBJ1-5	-	CAWSRTVGQSPQHF	TGTGCCTGGAGCCGTACGGTGGGACAGTCGCCCCAGCATTTT
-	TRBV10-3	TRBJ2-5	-	CAISEVLQETQYF	TGTGCCATCAGTGAGGTTCTTCAAGAGACCCAGTACTTC
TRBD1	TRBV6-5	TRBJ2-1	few	CASSYIRDRGQGEQFF	TGTGCCAGCAGTTACATCCGGGACAGGGGGCAGGGAGAGCAGTTCTTC
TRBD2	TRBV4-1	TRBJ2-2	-	CASSPGVAGSNTGELFF	TGCGCCAGCAGTCCCGGGGTAGCGGGATCGAACACCGGGGAGCTGTTTTTT
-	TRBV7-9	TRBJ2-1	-	CASSFQGSYNEQFF	TGTGCCAGCAGCTTCCAGGGATCCTACAATGAGCAGTTCTTC
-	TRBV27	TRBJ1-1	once	CASSFSKNTEAFF	TGTGCCAGCAGTTTTTCTAAGAACACTGAAGCTTTCTTT
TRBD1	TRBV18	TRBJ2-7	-	CASSIGQGADEQYF	TGTGCCAGCTCCATAGGACAGGGGGCCGACGAGCAGTACTTC
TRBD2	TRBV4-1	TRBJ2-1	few	CASSQELTSGPYNEQFF	TGCGCCAGCAGCCAAGAACTCACTAGCGGGCCTTACAATGAGCAGTTCTTC
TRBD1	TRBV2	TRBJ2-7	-	CASSEGQGAPYEQYF	TGTGCCAGCAGTGAGGGGCAGGGGGCCCCCTACGAGCAGTACTTC
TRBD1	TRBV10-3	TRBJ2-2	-	CAISERRTGVGELFF	TGTGCCATCAGTGAACGGAGGACAGGGGTCGGGGAGCTGTTTTTT
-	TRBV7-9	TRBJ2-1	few	CASSPRSAGRHNEQFF	TGTGCCAGCAGCCCGAGGTCGGCGGGAAGACACAATGAGCAGTTCTTC
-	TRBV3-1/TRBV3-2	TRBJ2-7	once	CASSHISGQISYEQYF	TGTGCCAGCAGCCACATCAGCGGACAGATCTCCTACGAGCAGTACTTC
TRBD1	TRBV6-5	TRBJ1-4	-	CASSFEPGQLNEKLFF	TGTGCCAGCAGTTTCGAACCGGGACAGCTGAATGAAAAACTGTTTTTT
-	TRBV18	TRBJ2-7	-	CASSQETYEQYF	TGTGCCAGCTCACAAGAGACCTACGAGCAGTACTTC
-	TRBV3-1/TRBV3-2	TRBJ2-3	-	CASSPPFTDTQYF	TGTGCCAGCAGTCCCCCTTTCACAGATACGCAGTATTTT
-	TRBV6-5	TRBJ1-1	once	CASSYSLSGNTEAFF	TGTGCCAGCAGTTACTCCTTATCAGGGAATACTGAAGCTTTCTTT
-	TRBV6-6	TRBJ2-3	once	CASSLGRTDTQYF	TGTGCCAGCAGTCTTGGGCGCACAGATACGCAGTATTTT
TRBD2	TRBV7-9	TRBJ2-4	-	CASSLVSGTEIQYF	TGTGCCAGCAGCTTAGTAAGCGGGACTGAAATTCAGTACTTC
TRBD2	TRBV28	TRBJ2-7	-	CASSPTSGSSYEQYF	TGTGCCAGCAGTCCAACTAGCGGGAGCTCCTACGAGCAGTACTTC
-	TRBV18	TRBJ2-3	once	CASSPQGGFTDTQYF	TGTGCCAGCTCACCACAGGGGGGGTTCACAGATACGCAGTATTTT
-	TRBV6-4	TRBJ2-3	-	CASSAGGSTDTQYF	TGTGCCAGCAGTGCCGGAGGTAGCACAGATACGCAGTATTTT